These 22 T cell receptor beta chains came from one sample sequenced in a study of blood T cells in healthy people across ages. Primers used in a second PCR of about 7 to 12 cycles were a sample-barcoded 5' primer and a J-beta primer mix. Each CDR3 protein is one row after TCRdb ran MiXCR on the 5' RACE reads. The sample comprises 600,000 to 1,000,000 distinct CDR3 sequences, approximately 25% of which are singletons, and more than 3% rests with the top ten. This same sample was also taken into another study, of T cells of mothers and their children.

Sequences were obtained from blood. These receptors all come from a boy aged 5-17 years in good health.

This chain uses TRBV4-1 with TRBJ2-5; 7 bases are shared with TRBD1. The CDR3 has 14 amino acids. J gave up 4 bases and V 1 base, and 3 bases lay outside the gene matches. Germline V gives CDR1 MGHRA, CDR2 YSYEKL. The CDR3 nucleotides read TGCGCCAGCAGCCAAGGACAGGGAATAGAGACCCAGTACTTC. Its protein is CASSQGQGIETQYF.

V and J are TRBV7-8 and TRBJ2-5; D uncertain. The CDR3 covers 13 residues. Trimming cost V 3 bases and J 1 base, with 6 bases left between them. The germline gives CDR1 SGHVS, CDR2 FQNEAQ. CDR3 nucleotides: TGTGCCAGCAGCTTCCGGTTCCAAGAGACCCAGTACTTC. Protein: CASSFRFQETQYF.

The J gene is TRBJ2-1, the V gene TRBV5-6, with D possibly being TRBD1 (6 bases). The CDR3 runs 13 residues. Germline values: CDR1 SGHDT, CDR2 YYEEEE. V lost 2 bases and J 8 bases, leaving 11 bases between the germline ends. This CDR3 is CASSFTGSDEQFF. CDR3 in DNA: TGTGCCAGCAGCTTCACAGGGTCGGATGAGCAGTTCTTC.

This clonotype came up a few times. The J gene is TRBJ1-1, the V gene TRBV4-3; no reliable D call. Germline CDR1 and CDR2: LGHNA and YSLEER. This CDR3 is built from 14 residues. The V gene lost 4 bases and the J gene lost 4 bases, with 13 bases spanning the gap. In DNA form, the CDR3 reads TGCGCCAGCAGCCCAGCCCTGACGTCCACTGAAGCTTTCTTT. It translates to CASSPALTSTEAFF.

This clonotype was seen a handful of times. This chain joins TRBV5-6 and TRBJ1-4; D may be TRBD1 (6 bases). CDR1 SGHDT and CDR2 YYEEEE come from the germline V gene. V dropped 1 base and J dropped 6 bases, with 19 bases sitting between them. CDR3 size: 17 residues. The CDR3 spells CASSLYVPGGADEKLFF. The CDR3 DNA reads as TGTGCCAGCAGCTTGTACGTCCCTGGGGGCGCGGATGAAAAACTGTTTTTT. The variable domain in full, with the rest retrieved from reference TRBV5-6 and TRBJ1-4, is DAGVTQSPTHLIKTRGQQVTLRCSPKSGHDTVSWYQQALGQGPQFIFQYYEEEERQRGNFPDRFSGHQFPNYSSELNVNALLLGDSALYLCASSLYVPGGADEKLFFGSGTQLSVL.

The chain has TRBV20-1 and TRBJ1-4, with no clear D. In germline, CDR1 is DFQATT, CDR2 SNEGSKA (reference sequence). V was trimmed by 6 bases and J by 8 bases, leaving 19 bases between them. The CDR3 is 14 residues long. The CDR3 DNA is TGCAGTGCCCTATCTTCGGACCAAGCCGAAAAACTGTTTTTT. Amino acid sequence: CSALSSDQAEKLFF.

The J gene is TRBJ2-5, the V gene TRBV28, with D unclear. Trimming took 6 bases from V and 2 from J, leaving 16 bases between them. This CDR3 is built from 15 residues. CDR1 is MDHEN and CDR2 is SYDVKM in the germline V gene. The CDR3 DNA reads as TGTGCCAGCAGGCCAACTCTCACGGCTCAAGAGACCCAGTACTTC. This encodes CASRPTLTAQETQYF.

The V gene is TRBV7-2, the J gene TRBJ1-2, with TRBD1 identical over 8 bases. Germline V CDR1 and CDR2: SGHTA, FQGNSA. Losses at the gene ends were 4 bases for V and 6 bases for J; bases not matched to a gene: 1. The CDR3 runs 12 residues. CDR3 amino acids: CASSWDRNGYTF. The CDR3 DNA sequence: TGTGCCAGCAGCTGGGACAGGAATGGCTACACCTTC.

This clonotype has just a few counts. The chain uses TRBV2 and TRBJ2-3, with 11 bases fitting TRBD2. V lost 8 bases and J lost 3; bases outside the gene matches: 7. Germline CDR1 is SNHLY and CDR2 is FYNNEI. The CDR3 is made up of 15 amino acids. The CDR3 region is CASDPLAGVTDTQYF. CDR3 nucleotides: TGTGCCAGCGACCCACTAGCGGGAGTTACAGATACGCAGTATTTT.

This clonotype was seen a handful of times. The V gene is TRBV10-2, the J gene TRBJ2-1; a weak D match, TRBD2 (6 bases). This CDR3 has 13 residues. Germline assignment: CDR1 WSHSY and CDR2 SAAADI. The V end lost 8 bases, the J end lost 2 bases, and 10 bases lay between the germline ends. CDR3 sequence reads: CASRTIPYNEQFF. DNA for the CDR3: TGCGCCAGCCGGACTATCCCCTACAATGAGCAGTTCTTC.

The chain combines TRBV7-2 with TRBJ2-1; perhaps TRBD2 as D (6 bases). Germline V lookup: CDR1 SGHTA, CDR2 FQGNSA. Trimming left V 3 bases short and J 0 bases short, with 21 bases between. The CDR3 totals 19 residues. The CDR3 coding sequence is TGTGCCAGCAGCTTTCCCCGGCGGGGCGGTCCGAGCTCCTACAATGAGCAGTTCTTC. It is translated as CASSFPRRGGPSSYNEQFF.

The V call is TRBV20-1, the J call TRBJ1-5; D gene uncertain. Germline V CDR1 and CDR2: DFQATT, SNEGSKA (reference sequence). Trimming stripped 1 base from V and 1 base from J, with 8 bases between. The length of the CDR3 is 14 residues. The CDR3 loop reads CSARVRGSNQPQHF. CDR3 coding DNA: TGCAGTGCTAGAGTACGTGGAAGCAATCAGCCCCAGCATTTT.

CDR3 protein: CASSGAVGANVLTF. CDR3 sequence (DNA): TGTGCCAGCAGCGGGGCAGTTGGGGCCAACGTCCTGACTTTC. The chain employs TRBV5-4 and TRBJ2-6; D may be TRBD1 (5 bases). Germline V gene sequence: CDR1 SGHNT, CDR2 YYREEE (reference sequence). The CDR3 sequence is 14 residues long. Between the trimmed V and J ends, which lost 4 bases and 3 bases, there was a span of 8 bases.

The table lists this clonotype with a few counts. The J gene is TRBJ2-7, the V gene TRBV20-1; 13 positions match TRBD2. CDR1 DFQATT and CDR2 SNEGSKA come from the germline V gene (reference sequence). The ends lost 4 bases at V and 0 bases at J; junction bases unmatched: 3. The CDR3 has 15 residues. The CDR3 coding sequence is TGCAGTGCTACAGGACTAGCGGGAGTCTCCTACGAGCAGTACTTC. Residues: CSATGLAGVSYEQYF.

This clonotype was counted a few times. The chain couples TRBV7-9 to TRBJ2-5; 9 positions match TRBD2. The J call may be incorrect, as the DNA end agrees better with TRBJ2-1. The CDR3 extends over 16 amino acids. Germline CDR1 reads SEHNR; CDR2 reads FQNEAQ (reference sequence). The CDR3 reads CASSLSVGLARYEQFF. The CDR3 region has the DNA TGTGCCAGCAGCCTCTCAGTAGGACTAGCGAGGTATGAGCAGTTCTTC.

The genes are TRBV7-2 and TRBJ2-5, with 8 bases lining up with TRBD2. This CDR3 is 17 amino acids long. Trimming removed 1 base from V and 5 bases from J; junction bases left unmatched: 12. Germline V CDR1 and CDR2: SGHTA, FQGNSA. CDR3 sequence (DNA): TGTGCCAGCAGCTTAGGTGCTGGCGGGAGGAAGGGGGAGACCCAGTACTTC. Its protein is CASSLGAGGRKGETQYF.

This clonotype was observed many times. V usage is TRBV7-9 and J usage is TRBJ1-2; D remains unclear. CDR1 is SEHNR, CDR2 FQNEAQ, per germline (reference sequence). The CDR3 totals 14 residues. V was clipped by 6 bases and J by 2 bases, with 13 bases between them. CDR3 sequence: CASSMGSGNYGYTF. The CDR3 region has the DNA TGTGCCAGCAGTATGGGCTCGGGGAACTATGGCTACACCTTC.

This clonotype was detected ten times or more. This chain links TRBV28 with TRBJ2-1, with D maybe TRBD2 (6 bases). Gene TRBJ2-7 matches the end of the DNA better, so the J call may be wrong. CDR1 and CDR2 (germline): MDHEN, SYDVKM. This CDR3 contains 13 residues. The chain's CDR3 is CASKEGTGREQYF. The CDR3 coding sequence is TGTGCCAGCAAGGAGGGAACCGGCAGAGAGCAGTACTTC.

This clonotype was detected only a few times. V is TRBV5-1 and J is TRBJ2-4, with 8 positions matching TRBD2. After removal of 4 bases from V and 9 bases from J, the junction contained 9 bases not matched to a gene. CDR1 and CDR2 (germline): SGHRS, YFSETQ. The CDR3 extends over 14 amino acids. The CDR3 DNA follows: TGCGCCAGCAGCCGGGAGGGCCCGAGGCCCATTCAGTACTTC. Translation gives CASSREGPRPIQYF.

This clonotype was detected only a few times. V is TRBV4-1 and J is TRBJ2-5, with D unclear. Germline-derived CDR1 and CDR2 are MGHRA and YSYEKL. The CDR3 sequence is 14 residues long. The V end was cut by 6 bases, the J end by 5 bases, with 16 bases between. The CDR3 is CASSRSGGPETQYF. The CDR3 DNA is TGCGCCAGCAGTCGGAGTGGTGGGCCGGAGACCCAGTACTTC.

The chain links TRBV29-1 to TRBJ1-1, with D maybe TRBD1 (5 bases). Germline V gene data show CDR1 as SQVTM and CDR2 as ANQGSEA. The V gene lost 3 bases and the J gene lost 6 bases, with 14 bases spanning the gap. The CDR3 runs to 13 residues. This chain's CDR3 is CSVEVREAAEAFF. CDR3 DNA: TGCAGCGTTGAGGTCAGGGAGGCTGCTGAAGCTTTCTTT.

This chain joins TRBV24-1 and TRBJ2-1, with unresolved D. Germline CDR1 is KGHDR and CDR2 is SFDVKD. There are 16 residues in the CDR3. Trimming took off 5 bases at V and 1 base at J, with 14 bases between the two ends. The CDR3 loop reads CATSGVGKGSYNEQFF. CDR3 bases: TGTGCCACCAGTGGAGTGGGGAAGGGTTCCTACAATGAGCAGTTCTTC.